The 18 T cell receptor beta chains given below trace back to one sample, sequenced in a study of blood T cell repertoires in COVID-19. Libraries were prepared by immunoSEQ multiplex PCR; TCRdb keeps only in-frame clonotypes and omits some of them. The sample shows some 330,000 clones, around 90% of them seen only once. Sequenced sample: PBMCs or T cells enriched from blood (not recorded which). Source of these receptors: a woman aged 30 to 39 who had recovered from COVID-19.

V usage is TRBV4-1 and J usage is TRBJ2-6, with D tentatively TRBD1 (6 bases). The CDR3 has 18 amino acids. The V gene's germline CDR1 is MGHRA and CDR2 YSYEKL. Trimming removed 1 base from V and 3 bases from J, with 16 bases in between. This CDR3 is CASSQAGEGDSGANVLTF. DNA of the CDR3: TGCGCCAGCAGCCAAGCAGGGGAAGGGGATAGTGGGGCCAACGTCCTGACTTTC.

The genes are TRBV7-9 and TRBJ1-4; maybe TRBD1 (5 bases). V lost 5 bases to trimming and J lost 5 bases, with 9 bases between them. This CDR3 region has 13 residues. Germline CDR1 and CDR2: SEHNR and FQNEAQ (reference sequence). The CDR3 sequence: CASSGRGNEKLFF. The CDR3 bases are TGTGCCAGCAGCGGTCGGGGGAATGAAAAACTGTTTTTT.

The chain employs TRBV5-1 and TRBJ2-5; D is perhaps TRBD1 (5 bases). CDR1 is SGHRS and CDR2 is YFSETQ in the germline V gene. The V gene lost 0 bases and the J gene lost 1 base, with 10 bases spanning the gap. The CDR3 runs to 15 residues. Here the CDR3 DNA reads TGCGCCAGCAGCTTGGATTGGGGCTTCCAAGAGACCCAGTACTTC. This sequence encodes CASSLDWGFQETQYF.

The chain uses TRBV2 and TRBJ1-2; TRBD1 matches at 8 bases. Unmatched junction bases numbered 5, after V lost 6 bases and J lost 2 bases. CDR3 length equals 14 residues. The germline V gene has CDR1 SNHLY and CDR2 FYNNEI. CDR3 sequence reads: CASSQGARNYGYTF. CDR3 DNA sequence: TGTGCCAGCAGCCAGGGGGCTCGGAACTATGGCTACACCTTC. Together with reference TRBV2 and TRBJ1-2, the CDR3 gives the full variable domain: EPEVTQTPSHQVTQMGQEVILRCVPISNHLYFYWYRQILGQKVEFLVSFYNNEISEKSEIFDDQFSVERPDGSNFTLKIRSTKLEDSAMYFCASSQGARNYGYTFGSGTRLTVV.

J is TRBJ1-1 and V is TRBV7-9; D possibly corresponds to TRBD1 (6 bases). V shed 5 bases and J shed 2 bases, with 18 bases lying between them. The CDR3 is 16 residues long. Germline loops: CDR1 SEHNR, CDR2 FQNEAQ (reference sequence). This chain's CDR3 is CASSPMGGPGNTEAFF. The DNA for the CDR3 is TGTGCCAGCAGCCCAATGGGGGGGCCGGGCAACACTGAAGCTTTCTTT.

The chain joins TRBV28 to TRBJ1-6; D gene unclear. Trimming pared 3 bases from V and 5 bases from J, leaving 5 bases between. CDR1 MDHEN and CDR2 SYDVKM come from the germline V gene. The CDR3 is 13 amino acids. CDR3: CASSLQNNSPLHF. The CDR3 coding sequence is TGTGCCAGCAGTTTGCAGAATAATTCACCCCTCCACTTT.

The chain combines TRBV7-3 with TRBJ2-3, with 9 nucleotides matching TRBD2. With V trimmed by 0 bases and J by 0 bases, 10 bases remained unmatched. The germline V gene encodes CDR1 SGHTA and CDR2 FQGTGA. The CDR3 is 19 amino acids. DNA of the CDR3: TGTGCCAGCAGCTTAACTAGCGGGAGCGGGCTTTTAAGCACAGATACGCAGTATTTT. Protein: CASSLTSGSGLLSTDTQYF.

The chain carries TRBV29-1 and TRBJ1-1, with TRBD1 matching over 8 bases. Per germline, CDR1 SQVTM and CDR2 ANQGSEA. The CDR3 is made up of 13 amino acids. V shed 7 bases, J shed 2 bases, and the junction held 6 bases outside the gene matches. CDR3 sequence (DNA): TGCAGCGCACGGACAGGGTTCAACACTGAAGCTTTCTTT. Its protein product is CSARTGFNTEAFF.

The gene calls are TRBV10-3 and TRBJ1-1, with D uncertain. The V gene lost 3 bases and the J gene lost 1 base, with 9 bases spanning the gap. The germline V gene encodes CDR1 ENHRY and CDR2 SYGVKD. The CDR3 extends over 14 amino acids. CDR3 region: CAISEESGNTEAFF. The CDR3 bases are TGTGCCATCAGTGAAGAATCGGGGAACACTGAAGCTTTCTTT.

This chain connects TRBV7-2 to TRBJ2-1, with 9 bases that match TRBD1. Per the germline V gene, CDR1 is SGHTA and CDR2 is FQGNSA. The CDR3 loop spans 14 amino acids. Losses at the gene ends were 3 bases for V and 8 bases for J; bases not matched to a gene: 5. Here the CDR3 reads CASSFDRGSDEQFF. CDR3 nucleotide sequence: TGTGCCAGCAGCTTTGACAGGGGGTCGGATGAGCAGTTCTTC.

The CDR3 bases are TGTGCCACCAGCAGAGTTGGACAGGGCGTTGAAAAACTGTTTTTT. It specifies CATSRVGQGVEKLFF. The chain uses TRBV15 and TRBJ1-4; 8 positions match TRBD1. V was pared by 1 base and J by 7 bases, with 5 bases of the junction left unmatched. The CDR3 consists of 15 residues. The V gene's germline CDR1 is LNHNV and CDR2 YYDKDF (reference sequence).

The V and J genes are TRBV7-8 and TRBJ2-7; 7 nucleotides align to TRBD1. This CDR3 comprises 14 residues. J gave up 2 bases and V 2 bases, and 3 bases lay outside the gene matches. The germline V gene has CDR1 SGHVS and CDR2 FQNEAQ. The CDR3 spells CASSLRQGPYEQYF. CDR3 sequence (DNA): TGTGCCAGCAGCTTACGACAGGGTCCCTACGAGCAGTACTTC.

The rearrangement uses TRBV6-2 or TRBV6-3 and TRBJ2-6; no clear D. The V gene lost 4 bases and the J gene lost 0 bases, with 7 bases spanning the gap. CDR1 and CDR2 (germline): MNHEY, SVGEGT. The CDR3 is 15 amino acids. The CDR3 sequence is CASSSQYSGANVLTF. CDR3 sequence (DNA): TGTGCCAGCAGTTCCCAGTACTCTGGGGCCAACGTCCTGACTTTC.

The chain joins TRBV4-3 to TRBJ1-5, with D maybe TRBD1 (6 bases). Trimming left V 0 bases short and J 5 bases short, with 20 bases between. Germline CDR1 LGHNA, CDR2 YSLEER. This CDR3 is 18 amino acids long. CDR3 coding DNA: TGCGCCAGCAGCCAAGATATACCCGGGGGCGCGGGGGATCAGCCCCAGCATTTT. It is translated as CASSQDIPGGAGDQPQHF.

Turning to this clone: The same CDR3 also results from other DNA sequences found in this sample. This chain joins TRBV28 and TRBJ2-7; tentatively, D is TRBD2 (5 bases). Germline assignment: CDR1 MDHEN and CDR2 SYDVKM. Trimming took 1 base from V and 0 from J, leaving 7 bases between them. The CDR3 is 14 residues long. CDR3 region: CASSLLAGSYEQYF. The CDR3 nucleotides are TGTGCCAGCAGTTTATTGGCGGGCTCCTACGAGCAGTACTTC.

V is TRBV9 and J is TRBJ2-7; no definite D call. From germline, CDR1 is SGDLS and CDR2 YYNGEE. The CDR3 has 14 amino acids. Trimming removed 0 bases at V and 0 bases at J, with 7 bases between. For the CDR3, the DNA is TGTGCCAGCAGCGTAGGGTCACACTCCTACGAGCAGTACTTC. Amino acids: CASSVGSHSYEQYF.

The chain combines TRBV5-1 with TRBJ2-1; 7 positions match TRBD1. With V trimmed by 3 bases and J by 7 bases, 7 bases remained unmatched. The V gene's germline CDR1 is SGHRS and CDR2 YFSETQ. This CDR3 comprises 14 residues. CDR3 sequence reads: CASSSQGVANEQFF. The DNA for the CDR3 is TGCGCCAGCAGCTCCCAGGGGGTAGCGAATGAGCAGTTCTTC.

This clone was seen a single time. This sequence joins TRBV5-1 and TRBJ1-6; D is ambiguous. Germline V gene sequence: CDR1 SGHRS, CDR2 YFSETQ. This CDR3 has 14 residues. The V and J ends lost 0 bases and 7 bases respectively, with 8 bases between them. The CDR3 region is CASSLDRPNSPLHF. The CDR3 coding sequence is TGCGCCAGCAGCTTGGACAGACCCAATTCACCCCTCCACTTT.